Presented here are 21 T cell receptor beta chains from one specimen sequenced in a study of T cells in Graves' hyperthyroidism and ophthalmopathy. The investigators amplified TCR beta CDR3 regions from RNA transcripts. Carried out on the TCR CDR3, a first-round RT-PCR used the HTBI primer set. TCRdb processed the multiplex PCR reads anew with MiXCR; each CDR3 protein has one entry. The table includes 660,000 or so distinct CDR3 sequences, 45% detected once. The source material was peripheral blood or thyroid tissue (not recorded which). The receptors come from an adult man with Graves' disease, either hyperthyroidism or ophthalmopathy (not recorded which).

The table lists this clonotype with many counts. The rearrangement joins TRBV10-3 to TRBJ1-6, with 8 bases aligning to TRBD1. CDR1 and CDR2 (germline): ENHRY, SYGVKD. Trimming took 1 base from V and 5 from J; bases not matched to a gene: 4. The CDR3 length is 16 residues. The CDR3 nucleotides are TGTGCCATCAGTGAGTGGACAGGGCGGGATAATTCACCCCTCCACTTT. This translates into CAISEWTGRDNSPLHF.

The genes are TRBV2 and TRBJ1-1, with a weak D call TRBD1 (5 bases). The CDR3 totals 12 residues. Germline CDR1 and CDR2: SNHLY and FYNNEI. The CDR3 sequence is CARSGDSAEAFF. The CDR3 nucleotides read TGTGCTCGAAGTGGCGACAGCGCTGAAGCTTTCTTT.

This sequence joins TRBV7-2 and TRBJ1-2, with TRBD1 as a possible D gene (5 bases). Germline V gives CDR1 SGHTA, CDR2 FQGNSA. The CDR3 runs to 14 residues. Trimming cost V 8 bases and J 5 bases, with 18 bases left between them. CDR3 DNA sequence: TGTGCCAGCCGATTTCCAGGGTCGTCTTATGGCTACACCTTC. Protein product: CASRFPGSSYGYTF.

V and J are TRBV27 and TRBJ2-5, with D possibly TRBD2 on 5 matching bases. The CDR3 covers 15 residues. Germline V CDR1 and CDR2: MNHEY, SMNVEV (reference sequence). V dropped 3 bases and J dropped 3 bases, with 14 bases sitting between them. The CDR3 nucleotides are TGTGCCAGCAGTTTTGATATGGACTTCAAAGAGACCCAGTACTTC. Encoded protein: CASSFDMDFKETQYF.

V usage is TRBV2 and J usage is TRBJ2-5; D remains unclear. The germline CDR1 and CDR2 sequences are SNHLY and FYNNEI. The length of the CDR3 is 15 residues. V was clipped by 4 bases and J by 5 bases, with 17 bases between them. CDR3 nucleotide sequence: TGTGCCAGCAGTGGTGCCCCCCCCGTTTCCGAGACCCAGTACTTC. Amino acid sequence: CASSGAPPVSETQYF.

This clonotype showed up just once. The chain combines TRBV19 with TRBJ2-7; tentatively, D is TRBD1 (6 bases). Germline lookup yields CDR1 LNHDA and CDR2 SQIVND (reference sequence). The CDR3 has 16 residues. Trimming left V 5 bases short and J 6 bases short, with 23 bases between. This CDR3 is CASSPESPGQVSEQYF. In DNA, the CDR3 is TGTGCCAGTAGTCCAGAAAGCCCGGGACAAGTTTCCGAGCAGTACTTC.

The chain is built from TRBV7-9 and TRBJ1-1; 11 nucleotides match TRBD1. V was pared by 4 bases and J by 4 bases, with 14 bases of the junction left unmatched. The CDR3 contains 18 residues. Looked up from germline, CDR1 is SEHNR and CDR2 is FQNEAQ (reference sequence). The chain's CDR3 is CASSYPLGQGGFGTEAFF. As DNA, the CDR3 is TGTGCCAGCAGCTATCCCCTGGGACAGGGGGGGTTTGGCACTGAAGCTTTCTTT. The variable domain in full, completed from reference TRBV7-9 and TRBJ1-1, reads DTGVSQNPRHKITKRGQNVTFRCDPISEHNRLYWYRQTLGQGPEFLTYFQNEAQLEKSRLLSDRFSAERPKGSFSTLEIQRTEQGDSAMYLCASSYPLGQGGFGTEAFFGQGTRLTVV.

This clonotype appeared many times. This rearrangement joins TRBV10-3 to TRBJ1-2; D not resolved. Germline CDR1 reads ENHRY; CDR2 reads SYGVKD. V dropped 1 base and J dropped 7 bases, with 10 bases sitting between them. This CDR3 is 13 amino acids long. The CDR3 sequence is CAISEFPGSGYTF. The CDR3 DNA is TGTGCCATCAGTGAGTTCCCGGGCTCTGGCTACACCTTC.

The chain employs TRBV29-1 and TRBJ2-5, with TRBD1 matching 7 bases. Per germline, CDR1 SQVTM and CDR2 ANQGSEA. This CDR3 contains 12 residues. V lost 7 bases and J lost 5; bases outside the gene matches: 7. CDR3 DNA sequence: TGCAGCGCCGGGACAGTATGGGAGACCCAGTACTTC. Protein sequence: CSAGTVWETQYF.

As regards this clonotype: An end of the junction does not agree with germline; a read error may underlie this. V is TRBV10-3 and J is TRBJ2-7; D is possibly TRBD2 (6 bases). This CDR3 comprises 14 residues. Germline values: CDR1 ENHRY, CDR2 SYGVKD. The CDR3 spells CASSLGTGLIEQYF. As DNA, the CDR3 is TGTGCCAGCAGTCTCGGGACTGGGCTCATCGAGCAGTACTTC.

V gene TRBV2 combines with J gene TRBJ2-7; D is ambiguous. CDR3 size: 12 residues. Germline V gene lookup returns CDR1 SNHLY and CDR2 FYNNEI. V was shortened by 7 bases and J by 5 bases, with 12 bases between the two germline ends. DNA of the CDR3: TGTGCCAGCACCCCAACCCCCCACGAGCAGTACTTC. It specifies CASTPTPHEQYF.

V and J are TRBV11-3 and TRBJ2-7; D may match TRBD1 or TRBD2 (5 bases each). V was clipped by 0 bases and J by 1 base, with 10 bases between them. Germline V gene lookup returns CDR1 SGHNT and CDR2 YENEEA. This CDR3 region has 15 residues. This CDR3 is CASSLDRGLSYEQYF. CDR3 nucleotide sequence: TGTGCCAGCAGCTTAGATCGGGGCTTGTCCTACGAGCAGTACTTC. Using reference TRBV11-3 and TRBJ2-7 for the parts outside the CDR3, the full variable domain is EAGVVQSPRYKIIEKKQPVAFWCNPISGHNTLYWYLQNLGQGPELLIRYENEEAVDDSQLPKDRFSAERLKGVDSTLKIQPAELGDSAVYLCASSLDRGLSYEQYFGPGTRLTVT.

The CDR3 DNA reads TGTGCCAGCAGACCGACAGCGAGTAATGAAAAACTGTTTTTT. Protein sequence: CASRPTASNEKLFF. This chain links TRBV11-2 with TRBJ1-4, with a tentative D call TRBD1 (5 bases). Germline CDR1 and CDR2: SGHAT and FQNNGV. Trimming shortened V by 6 bases and J by 4 bases, and 12 bases separated the two germline ends. There are 14 residues in the CDR3.

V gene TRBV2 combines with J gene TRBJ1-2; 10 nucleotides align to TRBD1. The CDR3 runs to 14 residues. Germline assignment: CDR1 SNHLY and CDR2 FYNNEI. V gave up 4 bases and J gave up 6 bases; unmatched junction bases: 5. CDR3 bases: TGTGCCAGCAGTGGCCGACAGGGGGCACATGGCTACACCTTC. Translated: CASSGRQGAHGYTF.

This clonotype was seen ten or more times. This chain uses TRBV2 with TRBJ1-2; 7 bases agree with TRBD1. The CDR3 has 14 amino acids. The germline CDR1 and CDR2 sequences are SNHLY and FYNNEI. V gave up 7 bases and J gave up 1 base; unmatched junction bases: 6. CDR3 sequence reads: CASKGQTDNYGYTF. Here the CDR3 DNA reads TGTGCCAGCAAGGGACAGACCGATAACTATGGCTACACCTTC.

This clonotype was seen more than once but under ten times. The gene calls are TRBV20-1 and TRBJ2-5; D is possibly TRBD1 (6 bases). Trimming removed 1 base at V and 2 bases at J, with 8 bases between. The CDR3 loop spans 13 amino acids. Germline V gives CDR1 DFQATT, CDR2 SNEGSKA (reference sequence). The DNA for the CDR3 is TGCAGTGCTAGAGGACAGGAACAAGAGACCCAGTACTTC. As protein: CSARGQEQETQYF.

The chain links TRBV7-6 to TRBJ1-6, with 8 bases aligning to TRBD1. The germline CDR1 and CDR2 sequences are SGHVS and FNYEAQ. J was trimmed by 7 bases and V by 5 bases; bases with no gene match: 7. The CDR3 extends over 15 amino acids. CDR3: CASSLQGGENSPLHF. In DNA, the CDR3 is TGTGCCAGCAGCCTACAGGGGGGCGAAAATTCACCCCTCCACTTT.

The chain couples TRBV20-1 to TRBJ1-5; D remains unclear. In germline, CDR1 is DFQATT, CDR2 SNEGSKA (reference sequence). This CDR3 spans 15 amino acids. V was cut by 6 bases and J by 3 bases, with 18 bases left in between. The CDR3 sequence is CSALTGRIFNQPQHF. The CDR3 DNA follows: TGCAGTGCGCTAACCGGTAGAATTTTCAATCAGCCCCAGCATTTT.

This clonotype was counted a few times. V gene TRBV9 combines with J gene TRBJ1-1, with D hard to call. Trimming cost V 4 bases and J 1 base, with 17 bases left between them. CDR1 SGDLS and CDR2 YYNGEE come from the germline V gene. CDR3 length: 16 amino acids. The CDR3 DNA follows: TGTGCCAGCAGCCAAATTGGAGGCAGGACGAACACTGAAGCTTTCTTT. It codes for CASSQIGGRTNTEAFF.

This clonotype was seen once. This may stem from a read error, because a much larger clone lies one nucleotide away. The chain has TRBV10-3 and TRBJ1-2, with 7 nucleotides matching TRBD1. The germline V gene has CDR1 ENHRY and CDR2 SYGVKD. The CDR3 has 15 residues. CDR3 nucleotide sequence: TGTGCCATCAGTGAACCTGGACAGGTAGTCGATGGCCACACCTTC. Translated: CAISEPGQVVDGHTF.

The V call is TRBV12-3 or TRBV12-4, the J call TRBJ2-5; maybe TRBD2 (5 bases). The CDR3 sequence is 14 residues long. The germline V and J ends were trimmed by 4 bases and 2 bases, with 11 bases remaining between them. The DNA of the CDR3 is TGTGCCAGCAGTTGGGGAGCGAGACAAGAGACCCAGTACTTC. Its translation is CASSWGARQETQYF.